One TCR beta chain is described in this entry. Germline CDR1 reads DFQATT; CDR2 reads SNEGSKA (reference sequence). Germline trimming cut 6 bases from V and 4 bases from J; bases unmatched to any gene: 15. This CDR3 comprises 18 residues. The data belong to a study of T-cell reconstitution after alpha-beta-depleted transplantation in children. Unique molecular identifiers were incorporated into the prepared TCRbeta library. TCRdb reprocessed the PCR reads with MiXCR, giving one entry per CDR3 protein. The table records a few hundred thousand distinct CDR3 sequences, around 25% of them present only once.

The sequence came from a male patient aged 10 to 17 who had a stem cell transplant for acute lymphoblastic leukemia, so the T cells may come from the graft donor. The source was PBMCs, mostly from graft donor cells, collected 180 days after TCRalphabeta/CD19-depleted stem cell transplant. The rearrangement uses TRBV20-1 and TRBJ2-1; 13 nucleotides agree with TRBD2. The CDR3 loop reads CSAEATSGRVPRYNEQFF. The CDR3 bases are TGCAGTGCCGAAGCTACTAGCGGGAGGGTCCCCAGGTACAATGAGCAGTTCTTC.